This T cell receptor (beta chain) was found in a study of cytomegalovirus exposure and HLA in healthy donors. General observations from the study: The majority of TCR sequences were rare, yet some public TCRs appeared in many donors. The authors listed approximately 160 TCR beta chains as cytomegalovirus-associated. Several of the most significant clusters were apparently associated with common viral pathogens in a later analysis.

This clone was counted at least ten times. Its specificity is not known. The sample has other DNA sequences that encode this CDR3 too. Primers for the PCR totalled 60 Vbeta and 13 Jbeta. Sequenced by immunoSEQ multiplex PCR; TCRdb stores in-frame clones only, minus some. The sample has more than 130,000 clones; about 78% are singletons. From germline, CDR1 is GTSNPN and CDR2 SVGIG (reference sequence). Trimming pared 0 bases from V and 0 bases from J, leaving 9 bases between. The CDR3 has 15 residues. The TCR sequence derives from a man younger than 30 in good health and CMV-seronegative. Sequenced: PBMCs. V and J are TRBV30 and TRBJ1-5; possible D gene TRBD1, 6 bases. The DNA of the CDR3 is TGTGCCTGGAGTGTAGGGGGTAATAGCAATCAGCCCCAGCATTTT. This encodes CAWSVGGNSNQPQHF.